A selection of T cell receptor beta chains follows, all from one sample in a study of read filtering for tumor transcriptome and immune sequencing. One entry per CDR3 protein results from TCRdb running MiXCR on the reads. The sample shows roughly 82,000 distinct CDR3 sequences, 9% to 15% of them seen only once. The sequencing input was a population of CD138-negative cells sorted from bone marrow. The receptors derive from a donor at least 40 years old with multiple myeloma. Each CDR3 is given with its conserved first and last residue. D genes are given only for firm matches. Clone size appears in some rows only: once, few, many, or a class for an expanded clone.

clone size: few
V gene: TRBV29-1
D gene: -
J gene: TRBJ2-7
CDR3 protein: CSVSTAFYEQYF
CDR3 DNA: TGCAGCGTCTCGACAGCCTTCTACGAGCAGTACTTC

clone size: many
V gene: TRBV12-3/TRBV12-4
D gene: TRBD2
J gene: TRBJ2-1
CDR3 protein: CASSLGLAGNNEQFF
CDR3 DNA: TGTGCCAGCAGTTTAGGGCTAGCGGGAAACAATGAGCAGTTCTTC

clone size: many
V gene: TRBV3-1
D gene: -
J gene: TRBJ1-1
CDR3 protein: CASSQDGRTEAFF
CDR3 DNA: TGTGCCAGCAGCCAAGATGGAAGAACTGAAGCTTTCTTT

clone size: many
V gene: TRBV9
D gene: -
J gene: TRBJ2-2
CDR3 protein: CASSGQEHHTGELFF
CDR3 DNA: TGTGCCAGCAGCGGACAGGAGCACCACACCGGGGAGCTGTTTTTT

clone size: medium-sized
V gene: TRBV7-9
D gene: TRBD2
J gene: TRBJ2-7
CDR3 protein: CASSLEGLAAYEQYF
CDR3 DNA: TGTGCCAGCAGCTTGGAGGGACTAGCGGCGTACGAGCAGTACTTC

clone size: many
V gene: TRBV20-1
D gene: -
J gene: TRBJ1-1
CDR3 protein: CSAREGTANTEAFF
CDR3 DNA: TGCAGTGCTAGAGAAGGGACGGCGAACACTGAAGCTTTCTTT

clone size: many
V gene: TRBV5-5
D gene: -
J gene: TRBJ2-2
CDR3 protein: CASSPQRAPDATGELFF
CDR3 DNA: TGTGCCAGCAGCCCCCAAAGGGCTCCCGACGCCACCGGGGAGCTGTTTTTT

clone size: many
V gene: TRBV5-1
D gene: TRBD2
J gene: TRBJ2-5
CDR3 protein: CASSSFLAAEETQYF
CDR3 DNA: TGCGCCAGCAGCTCCTTTCTAGCGGCCGAAGAGACCCAGTACTTC

clone size: many
V gene: TRBV3-1
D gene: TRBD1
J gene: TRBJ2-7
CDR3 protein: CASSPARDRGFYEQYF
CDR3 DNA: TGTGCCAGCAGCCCGGCTCGGGACAGGGGTTTCTACGAGCAGTACTTC

clone size: many
V gene: TRBV6-6
D gene: TRBD2
J gene: TRBJ2-2
CDR3 protein: CASSYGGTSRNTGELFF
CDR3 DNA: TGTGCCAGCAGTTACGGCGGGACTAGTCGAAACACCGGGGAGCTGTTTTTT

clone size: many
V gene: TRBV7-3
D gene: TRBD1
J gene: TRBJ1-1
CDR3 protein: CASSLSGTGTAFF
CDR3 DNA: TGTGCCAGCAGCTTGTCCGGGACAGGGACAGCTTTCTTT

clone size: many
V gene: TRBV20-1
D gene: TRBD2
J gene: TRBJ2-1
CDR3 protein: CRTYGSSGRSGHEQFF
CDR3 DNA: TGCAGGACCTACGGGTCTAGCGGGAGATCTGGGCATGAGCAGTTCTTC

clone size: many
V gene: TRBV5-1
D gene: TRBD1
J gene: TRBJ2-7
CDR3 protein: CASSLPGQGDAEQYF
CDR3 DNA: TGCGCCAGCAGCTTGCCTGGACAGGGGGATGCCGAGCAGTACTTC

clone size: many
V gene: TRBV29-1
D gene: -
J gene: TRBJ1-5
CDR3 protein: CSVEFGLDQPQHF
CDR3 DNA: TGCAGCGTTGAATTTGGGCTCGATCAGCCCCAGCATTTT

clone size: many
V gene: TRBV7-2
D gene: -
J gene: TRBJ2-1
CDR3 protein: CASSQPLNEQFF
CDR3 DNA: TGTGCCAGCAGCCAACCACTAAATGAGCAGTTCTTC

clone size: many
V gene: TRBV18
D gene: -
J gene: TRBJ1-5
CDR3 protein: CASSPQGGESNQPQHF
CDR3 DNA: TGTGCCAGCTCACCGCAGGGTGGTGAGAGCAATCAGCCCCAGCATTTT

clone size: many
V gene: TRBV28
D gene: -
J gene: TRBJ2-5
CDR3 protein: CASSSPVETQYF
CDR3 DNA: TGTGCCAGCAGTTCCCCGGTAGAGACCCAGTACTTC

clone size: many
V gene: TRBV6-2/TRBV6-3
D gene: TRBD2
J gene: TRBJ2-5
CDR3 protein: CASSARLAAFQETQYF
CDR3 DNA: TGTGCCAGCAGTGCACGACTAGCAGCCTTCCAAGAGACCCAGTACTTC

clone size: -
V gene: TRBV20-1
D gene: -
J gene: TRBJ1-5
CDR3 protein: CGARDGPSKQPQHF
CDR3 DNA: TGCGGTGCTAGAGACGGACCGAGCAAGCAGCCCCAGCATTTT